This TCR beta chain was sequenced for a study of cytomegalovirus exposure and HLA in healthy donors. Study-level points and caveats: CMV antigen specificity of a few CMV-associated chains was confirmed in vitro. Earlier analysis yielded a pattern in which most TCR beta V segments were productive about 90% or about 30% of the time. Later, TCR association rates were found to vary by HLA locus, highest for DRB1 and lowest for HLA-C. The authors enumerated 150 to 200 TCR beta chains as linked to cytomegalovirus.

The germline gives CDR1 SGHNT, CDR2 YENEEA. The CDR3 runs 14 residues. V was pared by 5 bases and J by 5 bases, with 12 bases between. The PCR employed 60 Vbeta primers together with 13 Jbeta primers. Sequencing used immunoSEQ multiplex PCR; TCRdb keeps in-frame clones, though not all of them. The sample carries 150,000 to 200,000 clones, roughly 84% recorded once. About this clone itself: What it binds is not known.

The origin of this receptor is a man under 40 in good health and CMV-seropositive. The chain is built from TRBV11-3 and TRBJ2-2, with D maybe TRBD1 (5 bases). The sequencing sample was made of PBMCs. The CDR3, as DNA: TGTGCCAGCAGCCCCCGTGGGGCAACCGGGGAGCTGTTTTTT. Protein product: CASSPRGATGELFF.